Reported below is one TCR beta chain. Antigen unknown. Generated by immunoSEQ multiplex PCR, the TCRdb table keeps only in-frame clones and is missing some. Of about 29,000 clones listed, 70% to 80% are singletons. Any history of autoimmune disease or systemic immunosuppression disqualified patients. These data belong to a study of OX40 agonist ivuxolimab in advanced cancers. Study as a whole: Partial responses occurred in Three dose-escalation patients, one with hepatocellular carcinoma and two with cutaneous melanoma. Whole-study results and caveats: On average, CD8+ T cells showed a greater number of expanded clones than CD4+.

The TCR originated in an adult with an advanced solid tumor such as melanoma, head and neck, liver or kidney cancer. Sequencing was performed on CD4+ or CD8+ T cells sorted from blood, taken in a trial of the OX40 agonist ivuxolimab.

The CDR3 coding sequence is TGTGCCAGCAGGTGGGGACAAAACTATGGCTACACCTTC. Protein product: CASRWGQNYGYTF. The V and J genes are TRBV2 and TRBJ1-2; a possible D gene is TRBD1 (6 bases). Trimming removed 6 bases at V and 2 bases at J, with 10 bases between. The germline gives CDR1 SNHLY, CDR2 FYNNEI. This CDR3 has 13 residues.